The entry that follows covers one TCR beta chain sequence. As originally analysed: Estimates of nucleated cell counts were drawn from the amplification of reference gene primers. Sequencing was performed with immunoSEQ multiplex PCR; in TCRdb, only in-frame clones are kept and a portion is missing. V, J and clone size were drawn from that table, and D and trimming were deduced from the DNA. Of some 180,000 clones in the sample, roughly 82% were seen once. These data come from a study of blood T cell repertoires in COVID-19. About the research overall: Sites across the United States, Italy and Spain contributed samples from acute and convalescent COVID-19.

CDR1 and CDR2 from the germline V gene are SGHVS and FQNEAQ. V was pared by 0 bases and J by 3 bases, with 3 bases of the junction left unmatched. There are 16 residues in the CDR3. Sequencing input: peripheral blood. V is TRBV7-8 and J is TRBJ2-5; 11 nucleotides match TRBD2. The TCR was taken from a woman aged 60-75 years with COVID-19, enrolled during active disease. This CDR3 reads CASSLAGTSGKETQYF. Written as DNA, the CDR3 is TGTGCCAGCAGCTTAGCCGGGACTAGCGGAAAAGAGACCCAGTACTTC.